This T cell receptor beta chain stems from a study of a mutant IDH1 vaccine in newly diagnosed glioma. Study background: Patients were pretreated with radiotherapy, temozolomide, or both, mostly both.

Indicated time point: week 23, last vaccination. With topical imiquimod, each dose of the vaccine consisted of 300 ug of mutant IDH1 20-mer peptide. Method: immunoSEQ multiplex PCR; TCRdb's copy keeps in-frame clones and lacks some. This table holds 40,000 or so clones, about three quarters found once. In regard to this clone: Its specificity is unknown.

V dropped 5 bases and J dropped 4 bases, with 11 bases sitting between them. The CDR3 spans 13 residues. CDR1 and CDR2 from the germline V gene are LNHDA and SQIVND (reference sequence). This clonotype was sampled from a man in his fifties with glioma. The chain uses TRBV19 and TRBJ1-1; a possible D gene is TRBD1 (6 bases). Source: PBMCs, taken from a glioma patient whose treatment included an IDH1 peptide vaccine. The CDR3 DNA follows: TGTGCCAGTAGTCCAGGGGCGGGCACTGAAGCTTTCTTT. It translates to CASSPGAGTEAFF.